This T cell receptor beta chain was sequenced for a study of blood T cell repertoires in COVID-19. Study details: COVID-19 samples, acute and convalescent, were from the United States, Italy and Spain. PBMCs, B-cell-depleted T cells, or T cells provided the cDNA or gDNA that made up the material.

Germline trimming cut 7 bases from V and 5 bases from J; bases unmatched to any gene: 18. The CDR3 runs to 17 residues. The germline V gene encodes CDR1 LNHDA and CDR2 SQIVND (reference sequence). Original analysis: The authors estimated nucleated cell counts from reference gene primer amplification. The method was immunoSEQ multiplex PCR; TCRdb's version includes in-frame clones alone and lacks a portion of them. That table furnishes V, J and clone size, whereas the DNA furnished D and trimming. Of approximately 210,000 clones listed, 90% to 95% are singletons. This clone was picked up one time. The chain recombines TRBV19 with TRBJ1-1; the match to TRBD1 covers 8 bases. Specimen: peripheral blood. This clonotype originated in a man under 40 with acute or convalescent COVID-19. The CDR3 is CASMDSTLTGGRTEAFF. DNA of the CDR3: TGTGCCAGTATGGATTCAACACTTACAGGGGGAAGGACTGAAGCTTTCTTT.